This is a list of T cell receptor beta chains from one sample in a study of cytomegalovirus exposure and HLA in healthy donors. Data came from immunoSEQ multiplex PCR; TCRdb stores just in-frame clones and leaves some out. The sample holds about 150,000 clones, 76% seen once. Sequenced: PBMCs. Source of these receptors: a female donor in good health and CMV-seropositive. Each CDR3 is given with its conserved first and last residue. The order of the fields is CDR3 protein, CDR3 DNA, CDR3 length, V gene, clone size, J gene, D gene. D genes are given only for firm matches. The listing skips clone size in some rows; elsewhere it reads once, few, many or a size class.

CDR3aa: CAWSLLQGITYGYTF; CDR3nt: TGTGCCTGGAGCCTCCTCCAGGGGATCACTTATGGCTACACCTTC; len: 15; v_gene: TRBV30; abundance: few; j_gene: TRBJ1-2; d_gene: NA
CDR3aa: CASSRWDRLSTDTQYF; CDR3nt: TGTGCCAGCAGCCGGTGGGACAGGCTCAGCACAGATACGCAGTATTTT; len: 16; v_gene: TRBV7-2; abundance: NA; j_gene: TRBJ2-3; d_gene: TRBD1
CDR3aa: CASSYSGGAGVTEAFF; CDR3nt: TGCGCCAGCAGCTATTCAGGGGGCGCGGGAGTCACTGAAGCTTTCTTT; len: 16; v_gene: TRBV5-1; abundance: NA; j_gene: TRBJ1-1; d_gene: TRBD1
CDR3aa: CASKPLAGEVTGELFF; CDR3nt: TGCGCCAGCAAACCACTAGCGGGAGAGGTCACCGGGGAGCTGTTTTTT; len: 16; v_gene: TRBV4-1; abundance: once; j_gene: TRBJ2-2; d_gene: TRBD2
CDR3aa: CASSYSSGAGNTIYF; CDR3nt: TGTGCCAGCAGTTACTCGTCAGGGGCAGGAAACACCATATATTTT; len: 15; v_gene: TRBV6-5; abundance: NA; j_gene: TRBJ1-3; d_gene: NA
CDR3aa: CASSLGDSIYNEQFF; CDR3nt: TGTGCCAGCAGCTTAGGGGACAGCATTTACAATGAGCAGTTCTTC; len: 15; v_gene: TRBV5-6; abundance: few; j_gene: TRBJ2-1; d_gene: TRBD1
CDR3aa: CASSSQTGSYGYTF; CDR3nt: TGTGCCAGCAGCTCCCAGACAGGTAGCTATGGCTACACCTTC; len: 14; v_gene: TRBV7-9; abundance: NA; j_gene: TRBJ1-2; d_gene: NA
CDR3aa: CASSLGGPQGAEAFF; CDR3nt: TGCGCCAGCAGCTTGGGAGGGCCACAGGGTGCTGAAGCTTTCTTT; len: 15; v_gene: TRBV5-1; abundance: NA; j_gene: TRBJ1-1; d_gene: NA
CDR3aa: CASRRGQNYEQYF; CDR3nt: TGTGCCAGCAGGAGAGGACAGAACTACGAGCAGTACTTC; len: 13; v_gene: TRBV6-6; abundance: NA; j_gene: TRBJ2-7; d_gene: NA
CDR3aa: CASSVDAGSSNQPQHF; CDR3nt: TGTGCCAGCAGCGTTGATGCGGGGAGTAGCAATCAGCCCCAGCATTTT; len: 16; v_gene: TRBV9; abundance: NA; j_gene: TRBJ1-5; d_gene: NA
CDR3aa: CAISEGQGAWELFF; CDR3nt: TGTGCCATCTCAGAAGGGCAGGGGGCCTGGGAGCTGTTTTTT; len: 14; v_gene: TRBV10-3; abundance: once; j_gene: TRBJ2-2; d_gene: TRBD1
CDR3aa: CASSQTGVTTNEKLFF; CDR3nt: TGTGCCAGCAGCCAGACAGGGGTCACAACTAATGAAAAACTGTTTTTT; len: 16; v_gene: TRBV4-2; abundance: NA; j_gene: TRBJ1-4; d_gene: TRBD1
CDR3aa: CASKRGSLDGGYTF; CDR3nt: TGTGCCAGCAAGCGGGGCAGTCTTGACGGTGGCTACACCTTC; len: 14; v_gene: TRBV6-5; abundance: NA; j_gene: TRBJ1-2; d_gene: NA
CDR3aa: CASSLYRTSGGLDTQYF; CDR3nt: TGCGCCAGCAGCTTGTACAGGACTAGCGGGGGTTTAGATACGCAGTATTTT; len: 17; v_gene: TRBV5-1; abundance: NA; j_gene: TRBJ2-3; d_gene: TRBD2
CDR3aa: CASSGFDSPNQPQHF; CDR3nt: TGTGCCAGCAGTGGATTTGACAGTCCCAATCAGCCCCAGCATTTT; len: 15; v_gene: TRBV6-1; abundance: NA; j_gene: TRBJ1-5; d_gene: NA
CDR3aa: CASSPPGQAQETQYF; CDR3nt: TGTGCCAGCTCACCACCGGGACAAGCTCAAGAGACCCAGTACTTC; len: 15; v_gene: TRBV18; abundance: NA; j_gene: TRBJ2-5; d_gene: NA
CDR3aa: CAWSPGWLAGGYNEQFF; CDR3nt: TGTGCCTGGAGTCCCGGATGGCTAGCGGGGGGATACAATGAGCAGTTCTTC; len: 17; v_gene: TRBV30; abundance: NA; j_gene: TRBJ2-1; d_gene: TRBD2
CDR3aa: CASSLQGGNQPQHF; CDR3nt: TGCGCCAGCAGCCTACAGGGGGGCAATCAGCCCCAGCATTTT; len: 14; v_gene: TRBV5-1; abundance: NA; j_gene: TRBJ1-5; d_gene: TRBD1
CDR3aa: CAISESRGTSGNTIYF; CDR3nt: TGTGCCATCAGTGAGTCTAGGGGCACCTCTGGAAACACCATATATTTT; len: 16; v_gene: TRBV10-3; abundance: few; j_gene: TRBJ1-3; d_gene: NA
CDR3aa: CASSDLGAGVNEQYF; CDR3nt: TGTGCCAGCAGCGACCTCGGAGCGGGCGTCAACGAGCAGTACTTC; len: 15; v_gene: TRBV27; abundance: NA; j_gene: TRBJ2-7; d_gene: NA
CDR3aa: CAWSSGGADTGELFF; CDR3nt: TGTGCCTGGAGTAGCGGGGGGGCCGACACCGGGGAGCTGTTTTTT; len: 15; v_gene: TRBV30; abundance: NA; j_gene: TRBJ2-2; d_gene: TRBD2
CDR3aa: CASSLVDRRKPTDTQYF; CDR3nt: TGTGCCAGCAGCTTAGTTGACAGGCGGAAACCTACAGATACGCAGTATTTT; len: 17; v_gene: TRBV7-8; abundance: NA; j_gene: TRBJ2-3; d_gene: NA
CDR3aa: CASSQWDRVYTEAFF; CDR3nt: TGCGCCAGCAGCCAGTGGGACAGGGTCTACACTGAAGCTTTCTTT; len: 15; v_gene: TRBV4-1; abundance: NA; j_gene: TRBJ1-1; d_gene: TRBD1
CDR3aa: CASSSPGLASSEQFF; CDR3nt: TGTGCCAGCAGTTCACCGGGACTAGCTTCCAGTGAGCAGTTCTTC; len: 15; v_gene: TRBV28; abundance: NA; j_gene: TRBJ2-1; d_gene: TRBD2
CDR3aa: CAWTVAGGRWETQYF; CDR3nt: TGTGCCTGGACCGTAGCGGGAGGGCGGTGGGAGACCCAGTACTTC; len: 15; v_gene: TRBV30; abundance: NA; j_gene: TRBJ2-5; d_gene: TRBD2
CDR3aa: CSVETGGFTEAFF; CDR3nt: TGCAGCGTTGAGACAGGGGGCTTCACTGAAGCTTTCTTT; len: 13; v_gene: TRBV29-1; abundance: NA; j_gene: TRBJ1-1; d_gene: TRBD1
CDR3aa: CASSVGQGKEKLFF; CDR3nt: TGTGCCAGCAGCGTGGGACAGGGTAAAGAAAAACTGTTTTTT; len: 14; v_gene: TRBV9; abundance: few; j_gene: TRBJ1-4; d_gene: TRBD1
CDR3aa: CASSSWTGGDEQYF; CDR3nt: TGTGCCAGCAGCAGTTGGACAGGGGGAGACGAGCAGTACTTC; len: 14; v_gene: TRBV6-6; abundance: few; j_gene: TRBJ2-7; d_gene: TRBD1
CDR3aa: CASSPTGDLTVQETQYF; CDR3nt: TGTGCCAGCAGCCCTACGGGAGACCTCACGGTACAAGAGACCCAGTACTTC; len: 17; v_gene: TRBV25-1; abundance: NA; j_gene: TRBJ2-5; d_gene: NA
CDR3aa: CASSSSSIAGASTDTQYF; CDR3nt: TGTGCCAGCAGTAGTTCCTCCATAGCGGGGGCTAGCACAGATACGCAGTATTTT; len: 18; v_gene: TRBV28; abundance: NA; j_gene: TRBJ2-3; d_gene: TRBD2
CDR3aa: CATASGQGREKLFF; CDR3nt: TGTGCCACCGCGTCCGGACAGGGACGGGAAAAACTGTTTTTT; len: 14; v_gene: TRBV10-3; abundance: few; j_gene: TRBJ1-4; d_gene: TRBD1
CDR3aa: CASSESGDRGLRYF; CDR3nt: TGCGCCAGCAGTGAGTCGGGGGACAGGGGTTTGCGGTACTTC; len: 14; v_gene: TRBV10-2; abundance: once; j_gene: TRBJ2-7; d_gene: TRBD1
CDR3aa: CASSLGPGLQDQPQHF; CDR3nt: TGTGCCAGCAGCTTAGGGCCGGGACTCCAAGATCAGCCCCAGCATTTT; len: 16; v_gene: TRBV7-2; abundance: NA; j_gene: TRBJ1-5; d_gene: NA
CDR3aa: CASKPGQGNTEAFF; CDR3nt: TGTGCCAGCAAACCGGGACAGGGAAACACTGAAGCTTTCTTT; len: 14; v_gene: TRBV2; abundance: NA; j_gene: TRBJ1-1; d_gene: TRBD1
CDR3aa: CASKSQGSTEAFF; CDR3nt: TGTGCCAGCAAATCACAGGGGAGCACAGAAGCTTTCTTT; len: 13; v_gene: TRBV18; abundance: NA; j_gene: TRBJ1-1; d_gene: TRBD1
CDR3aa: CASSITENTEAFF; CDR3nt: TGTGCCAGTAGTATAACAGAGAACACTGAAGCTTTCTTT; len: 13; v_gene: TRBV19; abundance: NA; j_gene: TRBJ1-1; d_gene: NA
CDR3aa: CASSATGGYSGANVLTF; CDR3nt: TGTGCCAGCAGCGCCACAGGGGGGTACTCTGGGGCCAACGTCCTGACTTTC; len: 17; v_gene: TRBV7-3; abundance: NA; j_gene: TRBJ2-6; d_gene: TRBD1
CDR3aa: CASRPWPGQGADNEQFF; CDR3nt: TGTGCCAGCAGACCTTGGCCGGGACAGGGGGCGGACAATGAGCAGTTCTTC; len: 17; v_gene: TRBV14; abundance: NA; j_gene: TRBJ2-1; d_gene: TRBD1
CDR3aa: CSVEGGDGYTF; CDR3nt: TGCAGCGTTGAAGGCGGGGATGGCTACACCTTC; len: 11; v_gene: TRBV29-1; abundance: few; j_gene: TRBJ1-2; d_gene: NA
CDR3aa: CSVDEQGVNEQYF; CDR3nt: TGCAGCGTTGATGAGCAGGGCGTGAACGAGCAGTACTTC; len: 13; v_gene: TRBV29-1; abundance: NA; j_gene: TRBJ2-7; d_gene: NA
CDR3aa: CASSLALRYEQYF; CDR3nt: TGTGCCAGTAGTTTAGCTCTGAGATACGAGCAGTACTTC; len: 13; v_gene: TRBV19; abundance: NA; j_gene: TRBJ2-7; d_gene: NA
CDR3aa: CASSSAGTENEKLFF; CDR3nt: TGTGCCAGCAGCTCAGCCGGGACAGAGAATGAAAAACTGTTTTTT; len: 15; v_gene: TRBV7-9; abundance: few; j_gene: TRBJ1-4; d_gene: TRBD1
CDR3aa: CASSPGKGAGYEQYF; CDR3nt: TGTGCCAGCTCACCAGGGAAGGGGGCGGGCTACGAGCAGTACTTC; len: 15; v_gene: TRBV18; abundance: NA; j_gene: TRBJ2-7; d_gene: TRBD1
CDR3aa: CASSPRRELQETQYF; CDR3nt: TGTGCCAGCAGCCCTAGGCGGGAATTGCAAGAGACCCAGTACTTC; len: 15; v_gene: TRBV9; abundance: NA; j_gene: TRBJ2-5; d_gene: NA
CDR3aa: CSVQGRMNTEAFF; CDR3nt: TGCAGCGTTCAGGGCAGGATGAACACTGAAGCTTTCTTT; len: 13; v_gene: TRBV29-1; abundance: few; j_gene: TRBJ1-1; d_gene: NA
CDR3aa: CASSPDSGLYQETQYF; CDR3nt: TGTGCCAGCAGTCCCGATAGCGGCCTATACCAAGAGACCCAGTACTTC; len: 16; v_gene: TRBV14; abundance: once; j_gene: TRBJ2-5; d_gene: NA
CDR3aa: CASSLFPGSSYNSPLHF; CDR3nt: TGTGCCAGCAGCTTATTTCCCGGTAGCTCCTATAATTCACCCCTCCACTTT; len: 17; v_gene: TRBV7-3; abundance: NA; j_gene: TRBJ1-6; d_gene: NA
CDR3aa: CASSLGLAGSSSGELFF; CDR3nt: TGTGCCAGCAGCTTAGGCCTAGCGGGATCTAGTTCCGGGGAGCTGTTTTTT; len: 17; v_gene: TRBV7-9; abundance: NA; j_gene: TRBJ2-2; d_gene: TRBD2
CDR3aa: CASSLKNWGESTLETQYF; CDR3nt: TGCGCCAGCAGCTTGAAGAATTGGGGCGAATCCACCTTAGAGACCCAGTACTTC; len: 18; v_gene: TRBV5-1; abundance: NA; j_gene: TRBJ2-5; d_gene: NA
CDR3aa: CASGLSSSGRNTGELFF; CDR3nt: TGTGCTAGTGGTTTGTCGTCTAGCGGGAGGAACACCGGGGAGCTGTTTTTT; len: 17; v_gene: TRBV12-5; abundance: few; j_gene: TRBJ2-2; d_gene: TRBD2
CDR3aa: CASSDSYGANVLTF; CDR3nt: TGTGCCAGCAGTGACTCGTATGGGGCCAACGTCCTGACTTTC; len: 14; v_gene: TRBV6-4; abundance: NA; j_gene: TRBJ2-6; d_gene: NA
CDR3aa: CASSEAHSSYEQYF; CDR3nt: TGTGCCAGCAGTGAGGCTCACAGCTCCTACGAGCAGTACTTC; len: 14; v_gene: TRBV6-1; abundance: NA; j_gene: TRBJ2-7; d_gene: NA
CDR3aa: CASSRTASQETQYF; CDR3nt: TGTGCCAGCAGTAGAACAGCCTCCCAAGAGACCCAGTACTTC; len: 14; v_gene: TRBV11-2; abundance: NA; j_gene: TRBJ2-5; d_gene: NA
CDR3aa: CASSSGQGRPQHF; CDR3nt: TGTGCCAGCAGCTCGGGACAGGGAAGGCCCCAGCATTTT; len: 13; v_gene: TRBV6-6; abundance: NA; j_gene: TRBJ1-5; d_gene: TRBD1
CDR3aa: CASSYSRTGGYGEAFF; CDR3nt: TGTGCCAGCAGTTACTCGAGGACAGGGGGCTACGGTGAAGCTTTCTTT; len: 16; v_gene: TRBV6-5; abundance: NA; j_gene: TRBJ1-1; d_gene: TRBD1
CDR3aa: CASTLAGGLTDTQYF; CDR3nt: TGTGCCAGCACCTTAGCGGGGGGGCTTACAGATACGCAGTATTTT; len: 15; v_gene: TRBV2; abundance: NA; j_gene: TRBJ2-3; d_gene: TRBD2
CDR3aa: CSVEGLAGGSSYNEQFF; CDR3nt: TGCAGCGTGGAGGGACTAGCGGGAGGGAGCTCCTACAATGAGCAGTTCTTC; len: 17; v_gene: TRBV29-1; abundance: once; j_gene: TRBJ2-1; d_gene: TRBD2